Sequencing of this T cell receptor (beta chain) was carried out in a study of blood T cell repertoires in COVID-19. TCRdb's copy holds only in-frame clones and misses some; the assay was immunoSEQ multiplex PCR. The sample has over 150,000 clones, about three quarters seen once. The source of this sequence is a woman between 70 and 85 years old with acute or convalescent COVID-19. The sample consisted of peripheral blood.

The CDR3 spells CASSPRTGGHEKLFF. CDR3 nucleotides: TGTGCCAGCAGCCCCCGGACAGGCGGGCATGAAAAACTGTTTTTT. The V and J genes are TRBV6-5 and TRBJ1-4; TRBD1 agrees at 7 bases. Looked up from germline, CDR1 is MNHEY and CDR2 is SVGAGI. J gave up 6 bases and V 6 bases, and 10 bases lay outside the gene matches. This CDR3 is 15 amino acids long.